The rows below give T cell receptor beta chains drawn from one sample of a study of T cell repertoires in cytomegalovirus infection. In TCRdb, the reads were re-called with MiXCR into one record per CDR3 protein. The sample has roughly 80,000 distinct CDR3 sequences, 20% to 30% seen once. These receptors' antigens are unknown. Sequencing used CD8+ T cells from cultured PBMCs, obtained from culture after CMV antigen stimulation. These receptors were taken from a human donor in good health (CMV status not recorded). Some clones in this sample may be carry-over from other donors' samples. Each CDR3 is given without its conserved first and last residue. Fields, in order: V gene, CDR3 protein.

>TRBV6-5
ASHSTDTQY
>TRBV4-3
ASSLYLTGNEQY
>TRBV6-5
ASSYSTSGPSYNEQF
>TRBV5-4
ASSYGLADTDTQY
>TRBV9
ASSPQTENSYEQY
>TRBV5-6
ASSFTVNTGEMF
>TRBV7-8
ASSPAGADFSYNEQF
>TRBV18
ASSAGGAELF
>TRBV13
ASSLASKTGYT
>TRBV7-9
AIEPQWAGANVLT
>TRBV27
ASSLSPAVETQY
>TRBV5-1
ASSPTGQGPDTQY
>TRBV25-1
ASSGVESPLYGYT
>TRBV27
ASSPGTTEAF
>TRBV3-1
ASSQVWSSYNSPLH
>TRBV7-6
ASSPPGQREKLF
>TRBV7-6
ASSLETGTEAF
>TRBV29-1
SALAILSGANVLT
>TRBV19
ASSLSQTGGHTEAF
>TRBV7-9
ASSLSAGLQDGYT
>TRBV6-6
ASSGSKRWGQEINSPLH
>TRBV6-1
ASTGTVGISPLH
>TRBV6-1
ASSGGKYQPQH
>TRBV4-3
ASSQDLGEEYRGTLAGNYNEQF
>TRBV19
ATQEGLNTGELF
>TRBV28
ASSLRRTGTGRNQPQH
>TRBV6-2/TRBV6-3
ASSTRPGLAGRETQY
>TRBV5-4
ASSGQGTGNEQF
>TRBV27
ASSYHETGDTGELF
>TRBV5-1
ASSLEGTRSGANVLT
>TRBV20-1
SARDIVRAGSNQPQH